This T cell receptor (beta chain) was profiled in a study of shared clonotypes between healthy human individuals. The CDR3 contains 15 residues. Per the germline V gene, CDR1 is SEHNR and CDR2 is FQNEAQ (reference sequence). V lost 3 bases to trimming and J lost 3 bases; unmatched junction nucleotides: 6. CD45RO negativity and positive selection for CCR7 defined naive CD8 cells, a population that excluded terminally differentiated effector memory CD45RA+ cells. It was 150 to 250 ng DNA, 25,000 to 35,000 T cell genomes, that sorted-subset replicate PCRs used. Clones were sequenced by immunoSEQ multiplex PCR, and TCRdb holds only the in-frame ones, with some missing. The sample lists about 680,000 clones, roughly 94% seen once, with 24% in the top ten. Note on this clone: What it binds is not known. Other DNA sequences in this sample translate to the same CDR3.

Study conclusions and caveats: Clonotypes which were not shared had lower generation probabilities than clonotypes that all four donors shared. Sequencing depth was expected to affect clonotype sharing among donors.

Sequenced input: naive CD8+ T cells sorted from blood. The rearrangement links TRBV7-9 to TRBJ2-5; the match to TRBD1 covers 8 bases. The sequence came from a young man in good health. The CDR3 nucleotides read TGTGCCAGCAGCTTGGTCACAGGGGGTGAAGAGACCCAGTACTTC. This codes for CASSLVTGGEETQYF.